The T cell receptor (beta chain) described here comes from a study of cytomegalovirus exposure and HLA in healthy donors. Overall study context: About 80 million unique TCR sequences came from HLA-typed donors in an early release.

Of note for this clone: Its antigen is not known.

The PCR ran on 60 Vbeta and 13 Jbeta primers. Generated by immunoSEQ multiplex PCR, the TCRdb table keeps only in-frame clones and is missing some. The sample has 65,000 to 70,000 clones, 55% to 75% seen once. Notes on the study in general: In vitro testing confirmed a few CMV-associated chains as specific for CMV antigens. A later analysis showed HLA-associated TCR beta chains outstripping equally common others in clonal expansion. Apparent HLA restriction characterized most CMV-associated TCR beta chains in a later analysis.

The CDR3 has 19 residues. Trimming pared 1 base from V and 0 bases from J, leaving 22 bases between. Per germline, CDR1 MNHNS and CDR2 SASEGT. The chain has TRBV6-1 and TRBJ2-7, with D perhaps TRBD1 (6 bases). The clonotype comes from a young woman in good health and CMV-seronegative. Source material: PBMCs. The DNA of the CDR3 is TGTGCCAGCAGTGAAGTTGTCCGGCTTCGGGACATCAACTCCTACGAGCAGTACTTC. Translation: CASSEVVRLRDINSYEQYF.